The table lists the clone carrying this T cell receptor (beta chain) with many counts. No antigen is known for it. TCR beta CDR3 regions were amplified from RNA transcripts. The HTBI primer set served for first-round RT-PCR of the TCR CDR3. TCRdb re-analysed the multiplex PCR reads in MiXCR, keeping a single row per CDR3 protein. This sample has hundreds of thousands of distinct CDR3 sequences, with around 15% found just once. Exclusion criteria comprised uncontrolled infection, other autoimmune disease, pregnancy or lactation. The data derive from a study of T cells in Graves' hyperthyroidism and ophthalmopathy. Across the study: The authors collected peripheral blood at initial diagnosis, before any treatment. Findings and limits, study-wide: Most thyroid clonotypes expanded above 0.001 were also detected in blood. Ophthalmopathy was identified by the model a median around 6.9 months ahead of onset.

CDR1 is DFQATT and CDR2 is SNEGSKA in the germline V gene (reference sequence). The CDR3 consists of 11 residues. The specimen was blood. The rearrangement uses TRBV20-1 and TRBJ2-5; TRBD2 agrees at 11 bases. The clonotype was recovered from a woman between 18 and 30 years old with Graves' hyperthyroidism. The CDR3 is CSRLAGKTQYF. CDR3 sequence (DNA): TGCAGCCGACTAGCGGGGAAGACCCAGTACTTC.